The source of this TCR beta chain is a study of Tregs in tolerant kidney transplant recipients. Profiled with immunoSEQ multiplex PCR; TCRdb holds only in-frame clones, not every one. The table includes 85,000 to 100,000 clones, roughly 93% detected once. Study-wide findings and caveats: For some patients, primers changed over time, blocking nucleotide-level comparison.

A remark on this clone: Antigen specificity is unknown.

The CDR3 covers 12 residues. The germline CDR1 and CDR2 sequences are SNHLY and FYNNEI. Trimming took off 6 bases at V and 3 bases at J, with 9 bases between the two ends. This chain links TRBV2 with TRBJ2-7; weak D call: TRBD1 (5 bases). Material: CD4+ T cells from blood, obtained before the transplant. The origin of this receptor is a human donor who received a combined kidney and bone marrow transplant. The CDR3 DNA follows: TGTGCCAGCAGCAGGGCGAACTACGAGCAGTACTTC. Its translation is CASSRANYEQYF.